A single sample gave rise to the 5 T cell receptor beta chains below, sequenced in a study of cytomegalovirus exposure and HLA in healthy donors. The assay was immunoSEQ multiplex PCR, and TCRdb's table has in-frame clones only and misses some. In the table there are 65,000 to 80,000 clones, 94% of which are singletons. Material for sequencing was PBMCs. These receptors all come from a woman younger than 35 in good health and CMV-seropositive.

The chain recombines TRBV2 with TRBJ2-7, with a possible D match to TRBD1 (5 bases). CDR3 length equals 11 residues. V lost 10 bases to trimming and J lost 5 bases, with 12 bases between them. From germline, CDR1 is SNHLY and CDR2 FYNNEI. The CDR3 protein is CAKTEGDEQYF. CDR3 nucleotides: TGTGCCAAAACGGAAGGGGACGAGCAGTACTTC.

The V and J genes are TRBV29-1 and TRBJ1-3; 7 positions match TRBD1. The CDR3 runs 14 residues. V gave up 4 bases and J gave up 4 bases; unmatched junction bases: 7. CDR1 is SQVTM, CDR2 ANQGSEA, per germline. The CDR3 region is CSVVPTGRGNTIYF. The CDR3 coding sequence is TGCAGCGTTGTCCCGACAGGGCGGGGAAACACCATATATTTT.

The gene calls are TRBV19 and TRBJ1-1; D may be TRBD1 (6 bases). Germline values: CDR1 LNHDA, CDR2 SQIVND (reference sequence). There are 14 residues in the CDR3. V shed 4 bases and J shed 2 bases, with 11 bases lying between them. The CDR3 DNA reads TGTGCCAGTAGTACCGGACAGCTAAACACTGAAGCTTTCTTT. Protein sequence: CASSTGQLNTEAFF.

The rearrangement joins TRBV4-1 to TRBJ2-1; 11 bases align to TRBD2. J lost 6 bases, V lost 1 base, and 17 bases had no gene match. The CDR3 has 20 amino acids. Per germline, CDR1 MGHRA and CDR2 YSYEKL. The CDR3 coding sequence is TGCGCCAGCAGCCAAGGGTCTACTAGCGGGAGAGGTGTTTCTGCCAATGAGCAGTTCTTC. It is translated as CASSQGSTSGRGVSANEQFF.

The chain recombines TRBV7-3 with TRBJ2-7; D is undetermined. The V end lost 2 bases, the J end lost 5 bases, and 16 bases lay between the germline ends. Germline CDR1 SGHTA, CDR2 FQGTGA. The CDR3 is made up of 15 amino acids. DNA of the CDR3: TGTGCCAGCAGCTTACGATTCGCAGGTGTCGACGAGCAGTACTTC. The encoded protein is CASSLRFAGVDEQYF.